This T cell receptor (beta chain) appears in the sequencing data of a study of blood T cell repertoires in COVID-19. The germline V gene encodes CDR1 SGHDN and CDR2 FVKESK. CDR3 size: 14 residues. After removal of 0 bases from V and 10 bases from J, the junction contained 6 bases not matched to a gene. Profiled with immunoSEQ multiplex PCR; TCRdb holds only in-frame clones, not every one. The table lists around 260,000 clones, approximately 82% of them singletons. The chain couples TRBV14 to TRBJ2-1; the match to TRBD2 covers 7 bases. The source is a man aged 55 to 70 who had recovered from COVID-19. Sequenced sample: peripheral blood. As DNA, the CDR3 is TGTGCCAGCAGCCAAGATCTCGGGGACTACGAGCAGTTCTTC. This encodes CASSQDLGDYEQFF. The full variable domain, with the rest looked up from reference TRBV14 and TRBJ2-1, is EAGVTQFPSHSVIEKGQTVTLRCDPISGHDNLYWYRRVMGKEIKFLLHFVKESKQDESGMPNNRFLAERTGGTYSTLKVQPAELEDSGVYFCASSQDLGDYEQFFGPGTRLTVL.